The source of this T cell receptor beta chain is a study of response to subunit inactivated influenza vaccine. This clonotype occurred a few times. CDR1 and CDR2 from the germline V gene are MNHNS and SASEGT. V lost 6 bases and J lost 6, with 15 bases in between. This CDR3 region has 14 residues. TCRdb re-called the RT-PCR reads with MiXCR, one entry per CDR3 protein. The sample yields about 780,000 distinct CDR3 sequences, around 20% seen once. The sequence was obtained from a man in his fifties who received an inactivated influenza vaccine. The specimen comprised PBMCs from blood, sampled approximately 5 days after vaccination. The V and J genes are TRBV6-1 and TRBJ1-5, with D tentatively TRBD1 (6 bases). The CDR3 here is CASSTTGSGQPQHF. As DNA, the CDR3 is TGTGCCAGCAGCACAACAGGGTCCGGTCAGCCCCAGCATTTT.